These T cell receptor beta chains were read from a single sample in a study of blood T cells in healthy people across ages. MiXCR was run by TCRdb on the 5' RACE reads, yielding one entry per CDR3 protein. The table has fewer than 750,000 distinct CDR3 sequences, around 50% seen once; the top ten hold just under 25%. The sequencing sample was made of blood. The receptors were gathered from an elderly man in good health. CDR3s include the opening cysteine and the closing phenylalanine or tryptophan. Fields, in order: clone size, V gene, D gene, J gene, CDR3 protein, CDR3 DNA. A D gene is named only where the DNA matches it firmly. Clone size, where shown, is once, few, many, or a class for clones that have expanded.

abundance: -
v_gene: TRBV6-5
d_gene: -
j_gene: TRBJ1-3
CDR3aa: CASSYQQGSNTIYF
CDR3nt: TGTGCCAGCAGTTACCAACAGGGTTCAAACACCATATATTTT

abundance: -
v_gene: TRBV12-3/TRBV12-4
d_gene: -
j_gene: TRBJ2-1
CDR3aa: CASSFSRGRRNEQFF
CDR3nt: TGTGCCAGCAGTTTTAGCAGGGGGAGGAGGAATGAGCAGTTCTTC

abundance: -
v_gene: TRBV20-1
d_gene: -
j_gene: TRBJ1-2
CDR3aa: CSAGGDASGYTF
CDR3nt: TGCAGTGCTGGGGGGGACGCCTCTGGCTACACCTTC

abundance: -
v_gene: TRBV7-2
d_gene: -
j_gene: TRBJ1-1
CDR3aa: CAGRENTEAFF
CDR3nt: TGTGCCGGCAGAGAGAACACTGAAGCTTTCTTT

abundance: -
v_gene: TRBV20-1
d_gene: TRBD2
j_gene: TRBJ2-1
CDR3aa: CSARDPRAGGPINEQFF
CDR3nt: TGCAGTGCTAGAGATCCCCGAGCGGGGGGGCCCATCAATGAGCAGTTCTTC

abundance: many
v_gene: TRBV20-1
d_gene: -
j_gene: TRBJ1-6
CDR3aa: CSASGTPSYNSPLHF
CDR3nt: TGCAGTGCTTCCGGGACACCCTCCTATAATTCACCCCTCCACTTT

abundance: -
v_gene: TRBV7-2
d_gene: TRBD2
j_gene: TRBJ2-7
CDR3aa: CASSLVTGGSVIYEQYF
CDR3nt: TGTGCCAGCAGCTTGGTGACCGGCGGGAGCGTTATTTACGAGCAGTACTTC

abundance: -
v_gene: TRBV7-2
d_gene: -
j_gene: TRBJ1-6
CDR3aa: CASSPGNGSPPHF
CDR3nt: TGTGCCAGCTCCCCAGGGAACGGCTCACCCCCCCACTTT

abundance: -
v_gene: TRBV20-1
d_gene: TRBD1
j_gene: TRBJ1-2
CDR3aa: CSAAAGGAGYGYTF
CDR3nt: TGCAGTGCTGCGGCAGGGGGCGCTGGCTATGGCTACACCTTC

abundance: -
v_gene: TRBV7-2
d_gene: -
j_gene: TRBJ2-7
CDR3aa: CASSFGPGGTYEQYF
CDR3nt: TGTGCCAGCAGCTTCGGCCCGGGCGGAACCTACGAGCAGTACTTC

abundance: many
v_gene: TRBV6-6
d_gene: -
j_gene: TRBJ2-1
CDR3aa: CASSYSDTYNEQFF
CDR3nt: TGTGCCAGCAGTTACTCGGACACTTACAATGAGCAGTTCTTC

abundance: few
v_gene: TRBV5-1
d_gene: -
j_gene: TRBJ2-5
CDR3aa: CASSLTAGVETQYF
CDR3nt: TGCGCCAGCAGCTTGACCGCTGGTGTGGAGACCCAGTACTTC

abundance: -
v_gene: TRBV24-1
d_gene: -
j_gene: TRBJ2-3
CDR3aa: CATSDAEGGSLTDTQYF
CDR3nt: TGTGCCACCAGTGATGCCGAGGGGGGGTCTCTCACAGATACGCAGTATTTT

abundance: few
v_gene: TRBV7-9
d_gene: TRBD1
j_gene: TRBJ1-6
CDR3aa: CASSSQTGVNSPLHF
CDR3nt: TGTGCCAGCAGCAGCCAGACAGGGGTGAATTCACCCCTCCACTTT

abundance: -
v_gene: TRBV20-1
d_gene: -
j_gene: TRBJ2-1
CDR3aa: CSASRGRGRARVAHEQFF
CDR3nt: TGCAGTGCTAGTCGGGGTCGGGGTCGGGCGCGGGTCGCGCATGAGCAGTTCTTC

abundance: -
v_gene: TRBV5-1
d_gene: -
j_gene: TRBJ2-1
CDR3aa: CASSSEGNEQFF
CDR3nt: TGCGCCAGCAGCTCGGAGGGGAATGAGCAGTTCTTC

abundance: -
v_gene: TRBV20-1
d_gene: TRBD1
j_gene: TRBJ2-7
CDR3aa: CSALDRGGYEQYF
CDR3nt: TGCAGTGCTCTAGACAGGGGTGGCTACGAGCAGTACTTC

abundance: -
v_gene: TRBV3-1
d_gene: -
j_gene: TRBJ2-7
CDR3aa: CASSQDSRSGEQYF
CDR3nt: TGTGCCAGCAGCCAAGATAGTAGGTCGGGGGAGCAGTACTTC

abundance: -
v_gene: TRBV4-3
d_gene: TRBD2
j_gene: TRBJ2-1
CDR3aa: CASSQGTPGLAVYNEQFF
CDR3nt: TGCGCCAGCAGCCAGGGCACACCGGGACTAGCGGTTTACAATGAGCAGTTCTTC

abundance: -
v_gene: TRBV7-2
d_gene: TRBD2
j_gene: TRBJ2-7
CDR3aa: CASSLAWTGGSHEQYF
CDR3nt: TGTGCCAGCAGCTTAGCCTGGACTGGCGGGAGCCACGAGCAGTACTTC

abundance: -
v_gene: TRBV3-1
d_gene: TRBD2
j_gene: TRBJ2-2
CDR3aa: CASSRRLAGNTGELFF
CDR3nt: TGTGCCAGCAGCCGTCGACTAGCGGGAAACACCGGGGAGCTGTTTTTT

abundance: few
v_gene: TRBV10-3
d_gene: -
j_gene: TRBJ2-1
CDR3aa: CAISESQTWEFF
CDR3nt: TGTGCCATCAGTGAGTCGCAAACTTGGGAGTTCTTC

abundance: few
v_gene: TRBV7-2
d_gene: -
j_gene: TRBJ2-5
CDR3aa: CASSLRAPRQLQETQYF
CDR3nt: TGTGCCAGCAGCTTAAGGGCCCCAAGGCAGCTCCAAGAGACCCAGTACTTC

abundance: once
v_gene: TRBV5-1
d_gene: TRBD1
j_gene: TRBJ2-3
CDR3aa: CASSPNTGETDTQYF
CDR3nt: TGCGCCAGCAGCCCAAATACAGGGGAGACAGATACGCAGTATTTT

abundance: few
v_gene: TRBV15
d_gene: -
j_gene: TRBJ2-7
CDR3aa: CATSRDRGGGREQYF
CDR3nt: TGTGCCACCAGCAGAGATAGGGGAGGAGGACGCGAGCAGTACTTC

abundance: -
v_gene: TRBV28
d_gene: -
j_gene: TRBJ1-5
CDR3aa: CASSVNREVSNQPQHF
CDR3nt: TGTGCCAGCAGCGTAAACAGGGAAGTGAGCAATCAGCCCCAGCATTTT

abundance: few
v_gene: TRBV28
d_gene: TRBD1
j_gene: TRBJ2-7
CDR3aa: CASLPPGTGGFYEQYF
CDR3nt: TGTGCCAGCCTACCTCCAGGGACAGGGGGTTTCTACGAGCAGTACTTC

abundance: -
v_gene: TRBV6-2/TRBV6-3
d_gene: -
j_gene: TRBJ2-7
CDR3aa: CASTRGLHYEQYF
CDR3nt: TGTGCCAGCACCCGTGGGCTACACTACGAGCAGTACTTC

abundance: -
v_gene: TRBV20-1
d_gene: TRBD1
j_gene: TRBJ2-7
CDR3aa: CSADRGSNEQYF
CDR3nt: TGCAGTGCTGACAGGGGTTCCAATGAGCAGTACTTC

abundance: many
v_gene: TRBV6-5
d_gene: -
j_gene: TRBJ1-1
CDR3aa: CASSYSSRVKMNTEAFF
CDR3nt: TGTGCCAGCAGTTACTCCAGCAGGGTGAAAATGAACACTGAAGCTTTCTTT

abundance: -
v_gene: TRBV5-1
d_gene: -
j_gene: TRBJ1-2
CDR3aa: CASSLMQPNYGYTF
CDR3nt: TGCGCCAGCAGCCTAATGCAGCCCAACTATGGCTACACCTTC

abundance: few
v_gene: TRBV20-1
d_gene: TRBD1
j_gene: TRBJ1-2
CDR3aa: CSALGQGTGANYGYTF
CDR3nt: TGCAGTGCGTTAGGGCAAGGGACAGGGGCTAACTATGGCTACACCTTC

abundance: -
v_gene: TRBV4-3
d_gene: -
j_gene: TRBJ1-1
CDR3aa: CASSQMNYKNTEAFF
CDR3nt: TGCGCCAGCAGCCAGATGAATTACAAGAACACTGAAGCTTTCTTT

abundance: -
v_gene: TRBV7-9
d_gene: TRBD2
j_gene: TRBJ2-5
CDR3aa: CASISGTSGGREQYF
CDR3nt: TGTGCCAGTATCTCCGGGACTAGCGGGGGAAGAGAGCAGTACTTC

abundance: -
v_gene: TRBV4-3
d_gene: TRBD1
j_gene: TRBJ2-2
CDR3aa: CASSQVIDRETGELFF
CDR3nt: TGCGCCAGCAGCCAAGTTATCGACAGGGAAACCGGGGAGCTGTTTTTT

abundance: -
v_gene: TRBV12-3/TRBV12-4
d_gene: TRBD1
j_gene: TRBJ2-7
CDR3aa: CASSLRDRISYEQYF
CDR3nt: TGTGCCAGCAGTTTACGGGACAGGATATCCTACGAGCAGTACTTC

abundance: many
v_gene: TRBV6-4
d_gene: TRBD1
j_gene: TRBJ1-2
CDR3aa: CASRPGQGPYGYTF
CDR3nt: TGTGCCAGCAGGCCGGGACAGGGACCCTATGGCTACACCTTC

abundance: -
v_gene: TRBV6-5
d_gene: -
j_gene: TRBJ1-5
CDR3aa: CASSELGSNQPQHF
CDR3nt: TGTGCCAGCAGTGAATTGGGTAGCAATCAGCCCCAGCATTTT

abundance: few
v_gene: TRBV7-2
d_gene: -
j_gene: TRBJ1-2
CDR3aa: CASSPQVDSSYGYTF
CDR3nt: TGTGCCAGCAGCCCCCAGGTGGACAGTAGCTATGGCTACACCTTC

abundance: -
v_gene: TRBV9
d_gene: -
j_gene: TRBJ2-5
CDR3aa: CASSVSRGATGETQYF
CDR3nt: TGTGCCAGCAGCGTATCTCGGGGCGCGACGGGTGAGACCCAGTACTTC

abundance: -
v_gene: TRBV2
d_gene: TRBD1
j_gene: TRBJ1-2
CDR3aa: CASSGIAGQGSDTF
CDR3nt: TGTGCCAGCAGTGGGATTGCGGGACAGGGCTCAGACACCTTC

abundance: -
v_gene: TRBV20-1
d_gene: TRBD2
j_gene: TRBJ2-3
CDR3aa: CSADPLAGGADTQYF
CDR3nt: TGCAGTGCTGACCCTTTAGCGGGGGGTGCAGATACGCAGTATTTT

abundance: -
v_gene: TRBV30
d_gene: -
j_gene: TRBJ2-7
CDR3aa: CAWNSLRDSEQYF
CDR3nt: TGTGCCTGGAATTCACTTCGGGATAGTGAGCAGTACTTC

abundance: -
v_gene: TRBV2
d_gene: TRBD2
j_gene: TRBJ2-7
CDR3aa: CASSERSGSFHEQYF
CDR3nt: TGTGCCAGCAGTGAAAGGAGCGGGAGTTTCCACGAGCAGTACTTC

abundance: -
v_gene: TRBV7-4
d_gene: -
j_gene: TRBJ1-5
CDR3aa: CASSWGGALGRCNQPQHF
CDR3nt: TGTGCCAGCAGCTGGGGGGGGGCGTTGGGACGGTGCAATCAGCCCCAGCATTTT

abundance: -
v_gene: TRBV20-1
d_gene: -
j_gene: TRBJ2-1
CDR3aa: CSASWASAYNEQFF
CDR3nt: TGCAGTGCTAGTTGGGCTAGCGCCTACAATGAGCAGTTCTTC

abundance: few
v_gene: TRBV4-3
d_gene: TRBD1
j_gene: TRBJ1-2
CDR3aa: CASSQAGTGGRGYTF
CDR3nt: TGCGCCAGCAGCCAAGCCGGGACAGGGGGTCGTGGCTACACCTTC

abundance: -
v_gene: TRBV20-1
d_gene: -
j_gene: TRBJ2-1
CDR3aa: CSARSDSRYNEQFF
CDR3nt: TGCAGTGCTAGATCAGACAGCAGGTACAATGAGCAGTTCTTC

abundance: -
v_gene: TRBV7-2
d_gene: TRBD1
j_gene: TRBJ1-2
CDR3aa: CASSIGTGSFYGYTF
CDR3nt: TGTGCCAGCAGCATAGGGACAGGGAGTTTCTATGGCTACACCTTC

abundance: -
v_gene: TRBV4-3
d_gene: -
j_gene: TRBJ1-2
CDR3aa: CACSQGEGYGYTF
CDR3nt: TGCGCCTGCAGCCAAGGAGAGGGGTATGGCTACACCTTC

abundance: few
v_gene: TRBV3-1
d_gene: TRBD2
j_gene: TRBJ2-1
CDR3aa: CASSSGTSGRGFF
CDR3nt: TGTGCCAGCAGTAGTGGGACTAGCGGGAGGGGGTTCTTC

abundance: few
v_gene: TRBV27
d_gene: -
j_gene: TRBJ2-7
CDR3aa: CASSPRRGDYEQYF
CDR3nt: TGTGCCAGCAGTCCGCGTAGGGGGGACTACGAGCAGTACTTC